This T cell receptor (beta chain) is drawn from a study of PD-L1 blockade in urothelial cancer. Study-level points and caveats: Below-median pretreatment blood TCR clonality was a predictor of better survival.

As to this clone: Its antigen is as yet unknown.

Repertoires were generated with immunoSEQ multiplex PCR, while TCRdb's copy carries only in-frame clones and drops some. The table includes around 110,000 clones, roughly 90% detected once. Described time point: peripheral blood 6 weeks after treatment start. The CDR3 consists of 15 residues. The junction had 6 bases not matched to a gene; V was cut back by 4 bases and J by 4 bases. Germline V gene sequence: CDR1 SGHTA, CDR2 FQGNSA. The sequenced sample was PBMCs, obtained around atezolizumab (anti-PD-L1) treatment. This clonotype was sampled from a man aged 55-75 years with urothelial cancer. The chain is built from TRBV7-2 and TRBJ2-2; TRBD2 matches 7 bases. The CDR3 DNA follows: TGTGCCAGCAGCTGGGCGGGAGCGATCACCGGGGAGCTGTTTTTT. Protein sequence: CASSWAGAITGELFF.